These T cell receptor beta chains were read from a single sample in a study of blood T cell repertoires in COVID-19. The method was immunoSEQ multiplex PCR; TCRdb's version includes in-frame clones alone and lacks a portion of them. The sample shows about 190,000 clones, roughly 87% of them seen only once. Sequenced material: peripheral blood. The receptors were gathered from a middle-aged woman with acute or convalescent COVID-19. Each CDR3 is given with its conserved first and last residue. The D gene is left open where the match is weak. Not every row has a clone size; where given, it reads once, few, many or a size class.

cdr3_nt cdr3_aa v_call d_call clone_size j_call
TGTGCCAGCTCACTGAGGACAGGGACCAACGAGCAGTACTTC CASSLRTGTNEQYF TRBV18 TRBD1 - TRBJ2-7
TGTGCCAGCAGTTTATCGCCCCCACCCCAGACTAGCTCCTACAATGAGCAGTTCTTC CASSLSPPPQTSSYNEQFF TRBV27 - - TRBJ2-1
TGTGCCAGCAGCCAAGGTTTAGCGGGTAATGAGCAGTTCTTC CASSQGLAGNEQFF TRBV4-2 TRBD2 - TRBJ2-1
TGCGCCAGCAGTGATTTTAAACTAGCGTTTGGGAACGAGCAGTACTTC CASSDFKLAFGNEQYF TRBV10-2 TRBD2 - TRBJ2-7
TGTGCCAGCAGACAACAGACAGGGGATCAGCCCCAGCATTTT CASRQQTGDQPQHF TRBV27 TRBD1 - TRBJ1-5
TGTGCCAGTAGTCCCAGCAGGGTGACTGAAGCTTTCTTT CASSPSRVTEAFF TRBV19 - - TRBJ1-1
TGTGCCAGCCGTAGCGGGCCCACAGATACGCAGTATTTT CASRSGPTDTQYF TRBV24-1 TRBD2 - TRBJ2-3
TGCGCCAGCAGCAAGGGACAGGGGGCGCAATCAGAGACCCAGTACTTC CASSKGQGAQSETQYF TRBV5-1 TRBD1 - TRBJ2-5
TGTGCCTGGAGCCTAGCGGGAGGGGATGAGCAGTTCTTC CAWSLAGGDEQFF TRBV30 TRBD2 - TRBJ2-1
TGTGCCAGCAAGGAGGGAGGGGAGCTGTTTTTT CASKEGGELFF TRBV7-3 - once TRBJ2-2
TGTGCCAGCAGCCAATATTCCTACGAGCAGTACTTC CASSQYSYEQYF TRBV3-1/TRBV3-2 - - TRBJ2-7
TGTGCCAGCAGCTTGGAGACAGGGGCTGGTGAAGCTTTCTTT CASSLETGAGEAFF TRBV5-6 TRBD1 few TRBJ1-1
TGTGCCAGCTCACCCACAGGGGGCTTTTTGGACACTGAAGCTTTCTTT CASSPTGGFLDTEAFF TRBV18 TRBD1 - TRBJ1-1
TGTGCCAGCAGCGGGAGCCCTTCCTACGAGCAGTACTTC CASSGSPSYEQYF TRBV12-3/TRBV12-4 - - TRBJ2-7
TGTGCCAGCAGTTACAGGGTTTCCTATGGCTACACCTTC CASSYRVSYGYTF TRBV28 - - TRBJ1-2
TGTGCCAGCAGTGTACAGGGTTTGGGAGCACCCCTCCACTTT CASSVQGLGAPLHF TRBV28 - - TRBJ1-6
TGCGCCAGCAGCCAAGGAGTGGCGGGGGTAGGCAATCAGCCCCAGCATTTT CASSQGVAGVGNQPQHF TRBV4-1 - - TRBJ1-5
TGCGCCAGCACCCCTAGCGTTGAGCAGTTCTTC CASTPSVEQFF TRBV23-1 - once TRBJ2-1
TGTGCCAGCAGCCCTAGGGGCGGTAGGGCCCACGAGCAGTACTTC CASSPRGGRAHEQYF TRBV7-6 - - TRBJ2-7
TGTGCCAGTAGTATCGGACAGGGTCGGAGCACTGAAGCTTTCTTT CASSIGQGRSTEAFF TRBV19 TRBD1 - TRBJ1-1
TGTGCCAGCAGTGACTTCTGTCGGTACGAGCAGTACTTC CASSDFCRYEQYF TRBV6-4 - - TRBJ2-7
TGTGCCAGCAGTGAAGTTTGGGCAATCGGTAACTATGGCTACACCTTC CASSEVWAIGNYGYTF TRBV2 - - TRBJ1-2
TGTGCCACCAGTGATCTTGCAGGCAATCAGCCCCAGCATTTT CATSDLAGNQPQHF TRBV24-1 - - TRBJ1-5
TGCGCCAGCAGCAAGGACAGGGAGCCGACTGGGGCCAACGTCCTGACTTTC CASSKDREPTGANVLTF TRBV5-1 TRBD1 - TRBJ2-6
TGTGCCAGCAGCTTAATCAACCTAGCGGGGGCTTACGAGCAGTACTTC CASSLINLAGAYEQYF TRBV7-9 TRBD2 few TRBJ2-7
TGTGCCATCAGATCTTTTGGACTAGGAGTAACCGAGCAGTACTTC CAIRSFGLGVTEQYF TRBV10-3 TRBD2 - TRBJ2-7
TGTGCCAGCAACAGGGTGAACTATGGCTACACCTTC CASNRVNYGYTF TRBV7-9 - - TRBJ1-2
TGCGCCAGCAGCCAAGATCAACAGGGGGAGACCCAGTACTTC CASSQDQQGETQYF TRBV4-1 TRBD1 few TRBJ2-5
TGTGCCAGCAGCGTAGGACAGGGTATTGGCTACACCTTC CASSVGQGIGYTF TRBV9 TRBD1 - TRBJ1-2
TGCGCCAGCAGCCAAGCGAGGAGCAATGAGCAGTTCTTC CASSQARSNEQFF TRBV4-1 - - TRBJ2-1
TGTGCCAGCAGGGGGTTGGGGACTAGCGGGAGAAATGAGCAGTTCTTC CASRGLGTSGRNEQFF TRBV2 TRBD2 - TRBJ2-1
TGCGCCAGCAGCTTGGTGGCAGAAGAGACCCAGTACTTC CASSLVAEETQYF TRBV5-1 - - TRBJ2-5
TGTGCCAGCAGTACCCACCTACTTCGGTCAATGAACACCGGGGAGCTGTTTTTT CASSTHLLRSMNTGELFF TRBV2 - - TRBJ2-2
TGTGCCACCAGTGATCAGACTATCCGCCGGGAGCAGTTCTTC CATSDQTIRREQFF TRBV24-1 - - TRBJ2-1
TGTGCCAGCAGGAAACCGGGACAGGGGGGCCAAGAGACCCAGTACTTC CASRKPGQGGQETQYF TRBV28 TRBD1 - TRBJ2-5
TGTGCCAGCAGTCCCCCAGGCCCTACAGGGTCTGGCTACACCTTC CASSPPGPTGSGYTF TRBV28 - - TRBJ1-2
TGCGCCAGCAGTGAGATTCCCGGGACAGGGGGGCCCTCGGAAATTTCACCCCTCCACTTT CASSEIPGTGGPSEISPLHF TRBV10-2 TRBD1 - TRBJ1-6
TGCGCCAGCAGTATGGACAGCTCTGGAAACACCATATATTTT CASSMDSSGNTIYF TRBV5-1 - - TRBJ1-3
TGTGCCACCAGCAGGGGAGTCGGGCGGGTCTATAGCAATCAGCCCCAGCATTTT CATSRGVGRVYSNQPQHF TRBV15 - - TRBJ1-5
TGTGCCAGCAGCTTACCCTTATACAGGGTAGTGGGTTCACCCCTCCACTTT CASSLPLYRVVGSPLHF TRBV28 - - TRBJ1-6
TGTGCCAGTAGGGTCCGGGGACAGGGGGCGTTATTATATGGCTACACCTTC CASRVRGQGALLYGYTF TRBV19 TRBD1 once TRBJ1-2
TGTGCCAGCGGCTACCAGGGGGGCACAGATACGCAGTATTTT CASGYQGGTDTQYF TRBV27 TRBD1 - TRBJ2-3
TGCGCCAGCAGCCAAGCGGTCGGCTATGGCTACACCTTC CASSQAVGYGYTF TRBV4-1 - - TRBJ1-2
TGCGCCAGCTCTCTTGGCCTAGCCACAGATACGCAGTATTTT CASSLGLATDTQYF TRBV5-1 - - TRBJ2-3
TGTGCCAGCAGCTTGGAACTAGCGGAAGCCTACGAGCAGTACTTC CASSLELAEAYEQYF TRBV5-6 TRBD2 few TRBJ2-7
TGTGCCAGCTCACCAGGAGAAAATCAGCCCCAGCATTTT CASSPGENQPQHF TRBV18 - - TRBJ1-5
TGTGCCAGCTCACAGGGCCCACAGGGGTCGATGAACACTGAAGCTTTCTTT CASSQGPQGSMNTEAFF TRBV18 TRBD1 - TRBJ1-1
TGTGCCAGCGAATCGGGTTGGCGGACAGGGGTTGAAAAACTGTTTTTT CASESGWRTGVEKLFF TRBV5-5 TRBD1 - TRBJ1-4
TGTGCCAGCAGTTTCGGGACAGGGGGGCCCTCTGGGGCCAACGTCCTGACTTTC CASSFGTGGPSGANVLTF TRBV27 TRBD1 - TRBJ2-6